The rows below give T cell receptor beta chains drawn from one sample of a study of regulatory T cells in long-lasting Graves disease. Via MiXCR, TCRdb re-called the multiplex PCR reads, giving one row per CDR3 protein. The repertoire includes 430,000 or so distinct CDR3 sequences, around 20% of them detected once, and roughly an eighth sits in the top ten. Sequenced here: peripheral blood mononuclear cells (PBMCs), sampled when the disease was refractory, from a patient treated with antithyroid drugs. The receptors originated from a female donor with Graves disease. CDR3s include the opening cysteine and the closing phenylalanine or tryptophan. The D gene is left open where the match is weak. Some rows have no size entry. The others give once, few or many, or a class for an expanded clone.

j_gene: TRBJ2-2
abundance: many
v_gene: TRBV6-1
d_gene: TRBD2
CDR3nt: TGTGCCAGCAGTGAAGTTGCGGGAGCGGACGGGGAGCTGTTTTTT
CDR3aa: CASSEVAGADGELFF

j_gene: TRBJ1-4
abundance: few
v_gene: TRBV30
d_gene: NA
CDR3nt: TGTGCCTGGAGATCCCGGGACCCGCAGCACGGTGAAAAACTGTTTTTT
CDR3aa: CAWRSRDPQHGEKLFF

j_gene: TRBJ2-7
abundance: NA
v_gene: TRBV20-1
d_gene: TRBD2
CDR3nt: TGCAGTGCTAGAGCCGCTAGCGGGAGGCCTACCTACGAGCAGTACTTC
CDR3aa: CSARAASGRPTYEQYF

j_gene: TRBJ1-1
abundance: many
v_gene: TRBV28
d_gene: NA
CDR3nt: TGTGCCAGCAGGAGGACTTCCGAAGCTTTCTTT
CDR3aa: CASRRTSEAFF

j_gene: TRBJ2-1
abundance: NA
v_gene: TRBV6-4
d_gene: TRBD2
CDR3nt: TGTGCCAGCATCCCGCGGGAGGGCCTCCCACTTCCTAATGAGCAGTTCTTC
CDR3aa: CASIPREGLPLPNEQFF

j_gene: TRBJ2-7
abundance: many
v_gene: TRBV28
d_gene: TRBD2
CDR3nt: TGTGCCAGCAGTTCCACGCCCGGGACTACCTACGAGCAGTACTTC
CDR3aa: CASSSTPGTTYEQYF

j_gene: TRBJ2-7
abundance: NA
v_gene: TRBV10-3
d_gene: TRBD2
CDR3nt: TGTGCCATCAGGGCGCGGGAGGACAACGAGCAGTACTTC
CDR3aa: CAIRAREDNEQYF

j_gene: TRBJ2-7
abundance: NA
v_gene: TRBV30
d_gene: NA
CDR3nt: TGTGCCTGGAGTGTGTTCGGGCAGCCGGCCTACGAGCAGTACTTC
CDR3aa: CAWSVFGQPAYEQYF

j_gene: TRBJ1-6
abundance: few
v_gene: TRBV19
d_gene: NA
CDR3nt: TGTGCCAGTAGTTCCGGACGGGAGTGGAATTCACCCCTCCACTTT
CDR3aa: CASSSGREWNSPLHF

j_gene: TRBJ2-5
abundance: NA
v_gene: TRBV9
d_gene: NA
CDR3nt: TGTGCCAGCAGCGCCGGGACAAAAAAAGAGACCCAGTACTTC
CDR3aa: CASSAGTKKETQYF

j_gene: TRBJ2-5
abundance: many
v_gene: TRBV2
d_gene: NA
CDR3nt: TGTGCCAGCAGTGACCGGCAGGGGAGAGGGGAGACCCAGTACTTC
CDR3aa: CASSDRQGRGETQYF

j_gene: TRBJ1-6
abundance: few
v_gene: TRBV5-6
d_gene: NA
CDR3nt: TGTGCCAGCAGCTCCACCAGGGTCGGTTCACCCCTCCACTTT
CDR3aa: CASSSTRVGSPLHF

j_gene: TRBJ2-1
abundance: NA
v_gene: TRBV11-2
d_gene: NA
CDR3nt: TGTGCCAGCAGCGGGGCGAGTTCCGGCGGGCAGTTCTTC
CDR3aa: CASSGASSGGQFF

j_gene: TRBJ1-1
abundance: many
v_gene: TRBV2
d_gene: NA
CDR3nt: TGTGCCAGCAGTTCTGGGTTCTCGAACACTGAAGCTTTCTTT
CDR3aa: CASSSGFSNTEAFF

j_gene: TRBJ2-2
abundance: many
v_gene: TRBV5-1
d_gene: NA
CDR3nt: TGCGCCAGCAGCTTGGATTTCGGGGAGCTGTTTTTT
CDR3aa: CASSLDFGELFF

j_gene: TRBJ1-5
abundance: many
v_gene: TRBV12-3/TRBV12-4
d_gene: TRBD1
CDR3nt: TGTGCCAGCAGTGGGGGACAGGGAGACCATCAGCCCCAGCATTTT
CDR3aa: CASSGGQGDHQPQHF

j_gene: TRBJ2-5
abundance: many
v_gene: TRBV7-9
d_gene: TRBD1
CDR3nt: TGTGCCAGCAGCAGGGGACAGGGTGGAGAGACCCAGTACTTC
CDR3aa: CASSRGQGGETQYF

j_gene: TRBJ2-2
abundance: NA
v_gene: TRBV2
d_gene: TRBD2
CDR3nt: TGTGCCAGCAGTGAAGAGGGACTAAACACCGGGGAGCTGTTTTTT
CDR3aa: CASSEEGLNTGELFF

j_gene: TRBJ2-3
abundance: NA
v_gene: TRBV7-8
d_gene: NA
CDR3nt: TGTGCCAGCAGCTTATTGGGGCGAAGCACAGATACGCAGTATTTT
CDR3aa: CASSLLGRSTDTQYF

j_gene: TRBJ2-7
abundance: many
v_gene: TRBV27
d_gene: NA
CDR3nt: TGTGCCAGCAGTTCAGGGAAGGCGACCTACGAGCAGTACTTC
CDR3aa: CASSSGKATYEQYF

j_gene: TRBJ1-4
abundance: few
v_gene: TRBV29-1
d_gene: NA
CDR3nt: TGCAGCGTTTCGGCCCAGGATAATGAAAAACTGTTTTTT
CDR3aa: CSVSAQDNEKLFF

j_gene: TRBJ1-1
abundance: many
v_gene: TRBV7-9
d_gene: NA
CDR3nt: TGTGCCAGCAGCTTAGATGGTTCCAGGGTGAACACTGAAGCTTTCTTT
CDR3aa: CASSLDGSRVNTEAFF